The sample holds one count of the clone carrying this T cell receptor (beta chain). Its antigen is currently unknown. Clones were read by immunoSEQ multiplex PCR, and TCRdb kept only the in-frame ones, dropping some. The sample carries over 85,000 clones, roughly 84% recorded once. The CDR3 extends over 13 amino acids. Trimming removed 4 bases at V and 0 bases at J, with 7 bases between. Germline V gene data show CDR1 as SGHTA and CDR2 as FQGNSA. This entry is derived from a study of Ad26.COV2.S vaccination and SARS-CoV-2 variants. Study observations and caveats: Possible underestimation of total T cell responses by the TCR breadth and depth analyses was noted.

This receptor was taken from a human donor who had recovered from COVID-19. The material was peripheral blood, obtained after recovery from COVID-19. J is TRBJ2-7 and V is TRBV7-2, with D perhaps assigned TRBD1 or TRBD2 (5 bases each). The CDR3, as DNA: TGTGCCAGCAGCTGGGGGTTCTCCTACGAGCAGTACTTC. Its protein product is CASSWGFSYEQYF.